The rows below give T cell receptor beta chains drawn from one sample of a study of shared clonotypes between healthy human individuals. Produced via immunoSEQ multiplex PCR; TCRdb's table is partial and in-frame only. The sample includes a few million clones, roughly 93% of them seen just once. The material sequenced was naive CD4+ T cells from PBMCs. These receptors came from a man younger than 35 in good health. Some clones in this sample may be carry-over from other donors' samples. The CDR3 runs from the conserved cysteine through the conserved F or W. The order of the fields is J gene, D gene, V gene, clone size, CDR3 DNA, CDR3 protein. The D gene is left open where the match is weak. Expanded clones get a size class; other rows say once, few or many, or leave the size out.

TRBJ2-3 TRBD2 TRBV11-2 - TGTGCCAGCAGCTCCCTAGCGGGAGGGCCGGTCGGAGATACGCAGTATTTT CASSSLAGGPVGDTQYF
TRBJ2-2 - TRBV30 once TGTGCCTGGGGACAAGCGAACACCGGGGAGCTGTTTTTT CAWGQANTGELFF
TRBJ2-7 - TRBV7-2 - TGTGCCAGCAGCCCCGACCCGGATCACTACGAGCAGTACTTC CASSPDPDHYEQYF
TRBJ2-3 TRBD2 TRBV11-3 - TGTGCCAGCAGCCGCGGGACTAGCTCCTTAGAGGCGCAGTATTTT CASSRGTSSLEAQYF
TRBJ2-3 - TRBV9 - TGTGCCAGCAGCGTCAGTTCGGCGGGACAAACAGATACGCAGTATTTT CASSVSSAGQTDTQYF
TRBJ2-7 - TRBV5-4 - TGTGCCAGCAGCCAGGGGATTATCTCGCTTTACGAGCAGTACTTC CASSQGIISLYEQYF
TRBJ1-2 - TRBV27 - TGTGCCAGCAGTTTAATTGGGGCTAGCATGCGGTATGGCTACACCTTC CASSLIGASMRYGYTF
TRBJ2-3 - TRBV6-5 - TGTGCCAGCAACCGCCGAGGGGCCACAGATACGCAGTATTTT CASNRRGATDTQYF
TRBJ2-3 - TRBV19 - TGTGCCAGTAGTATAGTATCAGGGAATTATCCGTATTTT CASSIVSGNYPYF
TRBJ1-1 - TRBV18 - TGTGCCAGCTCACTGGGGGTCGGGGAGAACACTGAAGCTTTCTTT CASSLGVGENTEAFF
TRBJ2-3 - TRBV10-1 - TGCGCCAGCAGGACCCTAAGGCACTCTAGCACAGATACGCAGTATTTT CASRTLRHSSTDTQYF
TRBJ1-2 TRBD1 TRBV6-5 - TGTGCCAGCAGCTCTACAGGGGACTATGGCTACACCTTC CASSSTGDYGYTF
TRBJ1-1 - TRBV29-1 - TGCAGCGCCGCAACAGGGATGAACACTGAAGCTTTCTTT CSAATGMNTEAFF
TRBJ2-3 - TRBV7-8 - TGTGCCAGCAGCTTAGGGGAGCAGGATACGCAGTATTTT CASSLGEQDTQYF
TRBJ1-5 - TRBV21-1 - TGTGCCAGCAGCCCCCAGTCCTCCGGGGGGCGAGGGGCGAGCAATCAGCCCCAGCATTTT CASSPQSSGGRGASNQPQHF
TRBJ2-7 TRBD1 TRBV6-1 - TGTGCCAGCAGTGGGGGGACAGGGGGACCACAGTACTTC CASSGGTGGPQYF
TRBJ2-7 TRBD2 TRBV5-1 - TGCGCCAGCAGCTTGGCAGCGGGAGGGCCAAGCGAGCAGTACTTC CASSLAAGGPSEQYF
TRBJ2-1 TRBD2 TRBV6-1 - TGTGCCAGCTCCATAGCGGGAGGACACAATGAGCAGTTCTTC CASSIAGGHNEQFF
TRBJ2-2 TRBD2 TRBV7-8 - TGTGCCAGCAGCTCTTTTAGCGGGAGACGGGCCGGGGAGCTGTTTTTT CASSSFSGRRAGELFF
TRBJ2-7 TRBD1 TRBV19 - TGTGCCAGTAGTATATGGACAGGGGCTACCTACGAGCAGTACTTC CASSIWTGATYEQYF
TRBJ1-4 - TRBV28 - TGTGCCAGCAGTATCCGCAGGGAAAAACTGTTTTTT CASSIRREKLFF
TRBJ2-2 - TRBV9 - TGTGCCAGCAGCGTAAGGGCGACGAACACCGGGGAGCTGTTTTTT CASSVRATNTGELFF
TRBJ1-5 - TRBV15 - TGTGCCACCAGCAGAGATGCCGACAGCTATAGCAATCAGCCCCAGCATTTT CATSRDADSYSNQPQHF
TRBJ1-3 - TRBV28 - TGTGCCAGCAGTAGAGGAAACACCATATATTTT CASSRGNTIYF
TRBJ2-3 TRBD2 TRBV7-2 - TGTGCCAGCAGCCGCACCATCGGGCTAGCGGGAGGGCTGTCAGATACGCAGTATTTT CASSRTIGLAGGLSDTQYF
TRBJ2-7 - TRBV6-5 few TGTGCCAGCAGTTACTCAGCAGCATTCCCTTACGAGCAGTACTTC CASSYSAAFPYEQYF
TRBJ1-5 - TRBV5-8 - TGTGCCAGCAGCTTGGTACAGCCCCAGCATTTT CASSLVQPQHF
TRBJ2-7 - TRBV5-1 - TGCGCCAGCAGCTTGGGACCCTTATCCTACGAGCAGTACTTC CASSLGPLSYEQYF
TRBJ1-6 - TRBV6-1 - TGTGCCAGCAGTGAAGATGCAGGGAGGGGGTACTCCTATAATTCACCCCTCCACTTT CASSEDAGRGYSYNSPLHF
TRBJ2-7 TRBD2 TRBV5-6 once TGTGCCAGCAGCTTTAGCGGGACTAGCGGGAGGATTGGCGAGCAGTACTTC CASSFSGTSGRIGEQYF
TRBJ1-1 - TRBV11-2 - TGTGCCAGCAGCTTAGGTAGAGGGATGAACACTGAAGCTTTCTTT CASSLGRGMNTEAFF
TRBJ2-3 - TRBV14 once TGTGCCAGCAGCCAAGTATCCAGACTAAGGGGCACAGATACGCAGTATTTT CASSQVSRLRGTDTQYF
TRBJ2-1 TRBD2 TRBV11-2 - TGTGCCAGCAGCTTCACTAGCGGGGCCAACAATGAGCAGTTCTTC CASSFTSGANNEQFF
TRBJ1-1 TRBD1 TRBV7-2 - TGTGCCAGCAGCTTAAGAGGGACAGTAATGACTGAAGCTTTCTTT CASSLRGTVMTEAFF
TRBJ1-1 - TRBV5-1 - TGCGCCAGCAGCGTGGCCGGGACAACCTCTTGGAGAAAGAACACTGAAGCTTTCTTT CASSVAGTTSWRKNTEAFF
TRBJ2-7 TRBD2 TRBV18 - TGTGCCAGCTCACCACCAGGCAGCGGGAGGGACTACGAGCAGTACTTC CASSPPGSGRDYEQYF
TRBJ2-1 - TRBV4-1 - TGCGCCAGCAGCCAAGATCCAGCGGCCTCCTACAATGAGCAGTTCTTC CASSQDPAASYNEQFF
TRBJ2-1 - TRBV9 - TGTGCCAGCCGTCCGAGGGTTTATGAGCAGTTCTTC CASRPRVYEQFF